Shown below are 4 T cell receptor beta chains from a single sample sequenced in a study of Graves' ophthalmopathy and Graves' hyperthyroidism. The study amplified TCR beta CDR3 regions using RNA transcripts. After a first-round RT-PCR with HTBI primers, a second-round multiplex PCR was run. TCRdb recomputed calls from the multiplex PCR reads with MiXCR, one row per CDR3 protein. The sample has 620,000 or so distinct CDR3 sequences, roughly 20% seen once. The sequenced sample consisted of peripheral blood. The receptors shown here come from a young woman with stable Graves' hyperthyroidism. Some clones in this sample may be carry-over from other donors' samples.

The V gene is TRBV6-1, the J gene TRBJ1-3, with D possibly matching TRBD1 (5 bases). Germline V gives CDR1 MNHNS, CDR2 SASEGT. CDR3 length: 13 residues. V gave up 6 bases and J gave up 12 bases, with 18 bases separating them. The CDR3 DNA is TGTGCCAGCAGGGGGGGAGCGACGGACATCATATATTTT. Its translation: CASRGGATDIIYF.

The chain joins TRBV7-2 to TRBJ1-2; D gene uncertain. CDR3 size: 13 residues. Germline V CDR1 and CDR2: SGHTA, FQGNSA. Trimming shortened V by 9 bases and J by 4 bases, and 15 bases separated the two germline ends. The DNA of the CDR3 is TGTGCCAGTAGTATTTTCAGTTCCTATGGCTACACCTTC. Amino acid sequence: CASSIFSSYGYTF.

Many counts were recorded for this clonotype. The chain employs TRBV11-2 and TRBJ1-2; the D gene is possibly TRBD1 (6 bases). The CDR3 is 14 residues long. Germline values: CDR1 SGHAT, CDR2 FQNNGV. Trimming left V 1 base short and J 6 bases short, with 12 bases between. In DNA, the CDR3 is TGTGCCAGCAGCTTAGTTGGAGGGGGAAATGGCTACACCTTC. Translation: CASSLVGGGNGYTF. The variable domain in full, with the rest retrieved from reference TRBV11-2 and TRBJ1-2, is EAGVAQSPRYKIIEKRQSVAFWCNPISGHATLYWYQQILGQGPKLLIQFQNNGVVDDSQLPKDRFSAERLKGVDSTLKIQPAKLEDSAVYLCASSLVGGGNGYTFGSGTRLTVV.

This rearrangement joins TRBV6-2 or TRBV6-3 to TRBJ1-6; 7 bases are shared with TRBD1. This CDR3 region has 12 residues. Germline CDR1 reads MNHEY; CDR2 reads SVGEGT. Losses at the gene ends were 8 bases for V and 9 bases for J; bases not matched to a gene: 4. In DNA form, the CDR3 reads TGTGCCAGCGGGACAGTTTCTTCACCCCTCCACTTT. It specifies CASGTVSSPLHF.